Listed below are T cell receptor beta chains from one sample, sequenced in a study of blood T cells in healthy people across ages. TCRdb reanalysed the 5' RACE reads using MiXCR and keeps one entry per CDR3 protein. The sample yields about 830,000 distinct CDR3 sequences, under 80% seen once. The sequencing sample was made of blood. The receptors here all came from a man under 40 in good health. CDR3s include the opening cysteine and the closing phenylalanine or tryptophan. The D gene is left open where the match is weak. A row's size may be missing; if present it is once, few, many or a size class.

d_gene | j_gene | abundance | v_gene | CDR3nt | CDR3aa
- | TRBJ1-4 | few | TRBV7-9 | TGTGCCAGCAGCGCCCATGGTGGCGCTAATGAAAAACTGTTTTTT | CASSAHGGANEKLFF
TRBD2 | TRBJ2-7 | - | TRBV6-5 | TGTGCCAGCAGTTACTCGGGGGGACTATTCTACGAGCAGTACTTC | CASSYSGGLFYEQYF
TRBD1 | TRBJ1-2 | - | TRBV20-1 | TGCAGTGCTAGGGGGGGACAGTTGGACTATGGCTACACCTTC | CSARGGQLDYGYTF
TRBD2 | TRBJ2-3 | - | TRBV2 | TGTGCCGGCGGGGGGGGCCACAGCACAGATACGCAGTATTTT | CAGGGGHSTDTQYF
TRBD1 | TRBJ2-3 | - | TRBV3-1 | TGCGCCAGCAACCTCGCTGGGACAGAGACTTCAGATACGCAGTATTTT | CASNLAGTETSDTQYF
TRBD2 | TRBJ2-7 | - | TRBV6-6 | TGTGCCAGCAGTTACGGGCGGGGGGACCCCTACGAGCAGTACTTC | CASSYGRGDPYEQYF
- | TRBJ1-2 | - | TRBV7-3 | TGTGCCAGCAGCTTATCGGGCAGCGAGTATGGCTACACCTTC | CASSLSGSEYGYTF
- | TRBJ1-6 | - | TRBV12-3/TRBV12-4 | TGTGCCAGCAGTCGTCGGGACGGCAATTCACCCCTCCACTTT | CASSRRDGNSPLHF
- | TRBJ2-5 | few | TRBV15 | TGTGCCACCAGCAGAAGTGAGACCCAGTACTTC | CATSRSETQYF
TRBD1 | TRBJ2-5 | - | TRBV6-2/TRBV6-3 | TGTGCCAGCAGTTACGGGACAGGGGTGCAAGAGACCCAGTACTTC | CASSYGTGVQETQYF
- | TRBJ2-3 | many | TRBV29-1 | TGCAGCGTTGCATGGACAGCCTCAGATACGCAGTATTTT | CSVAWTASDTQYF
- | TRBJ2-3 | few | TRBV4-2 | TGTGCCAGCAGCCAAGATTCCGGGGATACGCAGTATTTT | CASSQDSGDTQYF
TRBD1 | TRBJ1-5 | few | TRBV7-2 | TGTGCCAGCAGCCCGAGGGGGACAGATAGCAATCAGCCCCAGCATTTT | CASSPRGTDSNQPQHF
- | TRBJ1-5 | - | TRBV15 | TGTGCCACCAGCAGCAGGGAATTGGGCAATCAGCCCCAGCATTTT | CATSSRELGNQPQHF
- | TRBJ2-5 | - | TRBV11-2 | TGTGCCAGCAGCTTAAATCTAGCAAAGACCCAGTACTTC | CASSLNLAKTQYF
- | TRBJ1-2 | - | TRBV20-1 | TGCAGTCCGACAGGTTACTATGGCTACACCTTC | CSPTGYYGYTF
- | TRBJ1-5 | - | TRBV30 | TGTGCCTGGAGTGTACGACGGGGGATGGGCAATCAGCCCCAGCATTTT | CAWSVRRGMGNQPQHF
TRBD1 | TRBJ2-5 | - | TRBV6-2/TRBV6-3 | TGTGCCAGCAGTTTCCCGCTGGACAGGGGGCCACAAGAGACCCAGTACTTC | CASSFPLDRGPQETQYF
- | TRBJ1-6 | - | TRBV2 | TGTGCCAGCAGTGAACAGGGCCTTAATTCACCCCTCCACTTT | CASSEQGLNSPLHF
- | TRBJ2-7 | few | TRBV2 | TGTGCCAGCACCAGCGAATACGAGCAGTACTTC | CASTSEYEQYF
- | TRBJ2-3 | - | TRBV29-1 | TGCAGCGTTGCGGGGGGCGATCTCGCAGATACGCAGTATTTT | CSVAGGDLADTQYF
- | TRBJ2-5 | - | TRBV5-1 | TGCGCCAGCAGCTTGGAGAGGTTCCAGGTATCGGAGACCCAGTACTTC | CASSLERFQVSETQYF
- | TRBJ2-2 | - | TRBV7-2 | TGTGCCAGCAGCAGAAAAGGACACAACACCGGGGAGCTGTTTTTT | CASSRKGHNTGELFF
- | TRBJ2-7 | few | TRBV4-2 | TGTGCCAGCAGCCAGGGACCTCAGGGGCCCTACGAGCAGTACTTC | CASSQGPQGPYEQYF
- | TRBJ1-2 | few | TRBV29-1 | TGCAGCGTTGATCCGCGTCAGGGCTATGGCTACACCTTC | CSVDPRQGYGYTF
TRBD2 | TRBJ2-2 | - | TRBV12-3/TRBV12-4 | TGTGCCAGCAGTTTAGCCCCGCGGGAGATCACCGGGGAGCTGTTTTTT | CASSLAPREITGELFF
- | TRBJ2-5 | - | TRBV6-5 | TGTGCCAGCAGTTACTCGATGAACACGCAAGAGACCCAGTACTTC | CASSYSMNTQETQYF
- | TRBJ1-6 | - | TRBV6-1 | TGTGCCAGCAGTGAACGGTCTGGCGGTCGGCGACTGGGAAATTCACCCCTCCACTTT | CASSERSGGRRLGNSPLHF
- | TRBJ2-2 | few | TRBV28 | TGTGCCACTAAGGACTTTAACACCGGGGAGCTGTTTTTT | CATKDFNTGELFF
TRBD2 | TRBJ2-1 | many | TRBV3-1 | TGTGCCAGCAGCCAGTGGGAGGGTAATGAGCAGTTCTTC | CASSQWEGNEQFF
- | TRBJ2-1 | - | TRBV20-1 | TGCAGTGCTAGAGGCCAAGACAATGAGCAGTTCTTC | CSARGQDNEQFF
- | TRBJ1-4 | few | TRBV4-3 | TGCGCCAGCAGCCAAGAGCCCAGGTCAAATGAAAAACTGTTTTTT | CASSQEPRSNEKLFF
- | TRBJ2-7 | few | TRBV6-2/TRBV6-3 | TGTGCCAGCAGCATCCGGGCCCCCCAAGGTGGCGAGCAGTACTTC | CASSIRAPQGGEQYF
- | TRBJ2-5 | - | TRBV28 | TGTGCCAGCAGCACGACAGTAGAGACCCAGTACTTC | CASSTTVETQYF
- | TRBJ2-1 | once | TRBV7-2 | TGTGCCAGCACCACCCGGGGGCCAGGGAATGAGCAGTTCTTC | CASTTRGPGNEQFF
TRBD1 | TRBJ1-2 | - | TRBV27 | TGTGCCAGCGGGGGACAGGGGTATGGCTACACCTTC | CASGGQGYGYTF
TRBD1 | TRBJ1-2 | many | TRBV5-5 | TGTGCCAGCAGAAGGGACAGGGATTACTATGGCTACACCTTC | CASRRDRDYYGYTF
TRBD1 | TRBJ2-5 | - | TRBV5-1 | TGCGCCAGCAGCTTGTTTCGGGACAGGGGGCATCAGGAGACCCAGTACTTC | CASSLFRDRGHQETQYF
TRBD1 | TRBJ1-2 | - | TRBV4-1 | TGCGCCAGCAGCCTCCTCCCTGGGGACAGGGGGTTCTATGGCTACACCTTC | CASSLLPGDRGFYGYTF
- | TRBJ2-5 | - | TRBV7-9 | TGTGCCAGCAGACCGGCTACGGGTTCCCTTCTCCAAGAGACCCAGTACTTC | CASRPATGSLLQETQYF
- | TRBJ1-2 | - | TRBV7-9 | TGTGCCAGCAGCTTAGTACCGACGGGCTACACCTTC | CASSLVPTGYTF
TRBD2 | TRBJ2-1 | few | TRBV5-6 | TGTGCCAGCAGCCGACTAGCGGGGGGGACCAATGAGCAGTTCTTC | CASSRLAGGTNEQFF
TRBD1 | TRBJ2-1 | few | TRBV13 | TGTGCCAGCAGAAGACAGGGGGCTAGGAATGAGCAGTTCTTC | CASRRQGARNEQFF
TRBD2 | TRBJ2-4 | - | TRBV9 | TGTGCCAGCAGCGCCTCGTCACTAGCGGGGGGGCCGGGAGACATTCAGTACTTC | CASSASSLAGGPGDIQYF
TRBD1 | TRBJ2-1 | - | TRBV9 | TGTGCCAGCAGCGCCAGGGGGTTGCAGTTCTTC | CASSARGLQFF
- | TRBJ2-5 | many | TRBV5-1 | TGCGCCAGCAGCGTGGTGGTGTCGGAGACCCAGTACTTC | CASSVVVSETQYF
- | TRBJ2-1 | few | TRBV9 | TGTGCCAGCAGCGATCAGATGGATGAGCAGTTCTTC | CASSDQMDEQFF